This T cell receptor (beta chain) was found in a study of cytomegalovirus exposure and HLA in healthy donors. Turning to the study itself: Later analysis reported that the 110 or so validation repertoires shared the platform of the approximately 620 first-cohort repertoires. Whole-study findings and limits: High specificity and sensitivity for cytomegalovirus status were reported for the classifier.

Comments on this clone: No antigen is known for it.

CDR3 length: 15 residues. Per the germline V gene, CDR1 is SGHRS and CDR2 is YFSETQ. Trimming cost V 0 bases and J 2 bases, with 8 bases left between them. Separation from the roughly 670-subject first cohort characterized the roughly 130-subject validation cohort, to which the donors belonged. Clones were sequenced by immunoSEQ multiplex PCR, and TCRdb holds only the in-frame ones, with some missing. The sample lists 300,000 to 400,000 clones, around 86% occurring once. Sequencing used PBMCs. The clonotype comes from a woman aged 18-35 years in good health and CMV-seronegative. This sequence joins TRBV5-1 and TRBJ2-2; possible D gene TRBD1, 5 bases. The CDR3 bases are TGCGCCAGCAGCTTGGGGGGCGCCAACACCGGGGAGCTGTTTTTT. Translating it yields CASSLGGANTGELFF. The whole variable domain, remainder taken from reference TRBV5-1 and TRBJ2-2, is KAGVTQTPRYLIKTRGQQVTLSCSPISGHRSVSWYQQTPGQGLQFLFEYFSETQRNKGNFPGRFSGRQFSNSRSEMNVSTLELGDSALYLCASSLGGANTGELFFGEGSRLTVL.